Listed here are 23 T cell receptor beta chains from one sample, sequenced in a study of T cell responses to AZD1222 COVID-19 vaccine. The protocol was immunoSEQ multiplex PCR, while the TCRdb copy is restricted to in-frame clones and leaves out a portion. This sample has 120,000 to 150,000 clones, with approximately 89% found just once. The sample consisted of peripheral blood, taken on day 0 of AZD1222 vaccination. These receptor sequences come from an adult in good health.

The chain joins TRBV7-2 to TRBJ2-1; TRBD2 is a possible D gene (6 bases). V lost 0 bases and J lost 6, with 12 bases in between. This CDR3 is built from 15 residues. Germline assignment: CDR1 SGHTA and CDR2 FQGNSA. CDR3 residues: CASSLAGGWVNEQFF. In DNA, the CDR3 is TGTGCCAGCAGCTTAGCGGGAGGTTGGGTCAATGAGCAGTTCTTC.

This clone appeared a single time. V and J are TRBV27 and TRBJ2-2; 8 bases are shared with TRBD2. The CDR3 runs to 15 residues. Germline CDR1 MNHEY, CDR2 SMNVEV (reference sequence). V shed 6 bases and J 3 bases; nucleotides not matched to a gene: 6. CDR3 DNA: TGTGCCAGCAGGACCCCGGGACTAGACACCGGGGAGCTGTTTTTT. Protein product: CASRTPGLDTGELFF.

The chain employs TRBV7-9 and TRBJ2-1; D call uncertain. This CDR3 is 13 amino acids long. CDR1 is SEHNR, CDR2 FQNEAQ, per germline (reference sequence). The V end lost 2 bases, the J end lost 4 bases, and 6 bases lay between the germline ends. Here the CDR3 reads CASSLKGYNEQFF. In DNA form, the CDR3 reads TGTGCCAGCAGCTTAAAAGGATACAATGAGCAGTTCTTC. The complete variable domain, with remaining parts taken from reference TRBV7-9 and TRBJ2-1, reads DTGVSQNPRHKITKRGQNVTFRCDPISEHNRLYWYRQTLGQGPEFLTYFQNEAQLEKSRLLSDRFSAERPKGSFSTLEIQRTEQGDSAMYLCASSLKGYNEQFFGPGTRLTVL.

This chain uses TRBV6-1 with TRBJ2-2; TRBD1 might be the D (5 bases). Deletions cut 7 bases from V and 0 bases from J, with 9 bases between. The CDR3 loop spans 14 amino acids. Germline CDR1 and CDR2: MNHNS and SASEGT. As DNA, the CDR3 is TGTGCCAGCAAAGGACAAGCGAACACCGGGGAGCTGTTTTTT. This encodes CASKGQANTGELFF.

CDR3 sequence reads: CASSLSGGRETQYF. The CDR3 DNA reads as TGCGCCAGCAGCCTTAGCGGGGGGCGAGAGACCCAGTACTTC. The V gene is TRBV5-1, the J gene TRBJ2-5; TRBD2 agrees at 10 bases. The V gene end was trimmed by 4 bases and the J gene end by 4 bases; junction bases not matched to a gene: 4. The CDR3 is made up of 14 amino acids. Germline lookup yields CDR1 SGHRS and CDR2 YFSETQ.

The chain recombines TRBV2 with TRBJ1-6; D uncertain. Germline lookup yields CDR1 SNHLY and CDR2 FYNNEI. The CDR3 contains 13 residues. V gave up 7 bases and J gave up 7 bases, with 11 bases separating them. This CDR3 is CASTNERNSPLHF. The CDR3 DNA reads as TGTGCCAGCACGAATGAGAGAAATTCACCCCTCCACTTT.

V is TRBV18 and J is TRBJ2-5, with D maybe TRBD2 (5 bases). Looked up from germline, CDR1 is KGHSH and CDR2 is LQKENI. The CDR3 sequence is 14 residues long. Deletions cut 5 bases from V and 4 bases from J, with 14 bases between. The CDR3 coding sequence is TGTGCCAGCTCAAACCTCGGGGTAGCAGAGACCCAGTACTTC. Translating gives CASSNLGVAETQYF.

This clone has only one observation. The V and J genes are TRBV4-1 and TRBJ1-5, with D unclear. This CDR3 has 14 residues. V lost 2 bases to trimming and J lost 1 base, with 6 bases between them. Germline V gene sequence: CDR1 MGHRA, CDR2 YSYEKL. CDR3 bases: TGCGCCAGCAGCCAATTAGCCAGCAATCAGCCCCAGCATTTT. This translates into CASSQLASNQPQHF.

The chain is built from TRBV6-5 and TRBJ2-1, with D perhaps TRBD1 (6 bases). This CDR3 is built from 15 residues. V was trimmed by 6 bases and J by 2 bases, leaving 14 bases between them. Per germline, CDR1 MNHEY and CDR2 SVGAGI. Here the CDR3 DNA reads TGTGCCAGCAGCCCGTCGACAGGCCCCTACAATGAGCAGTTCTTC. Translating it yields CASSPSTGPYNEQFF.

The CDR3 loop is CASSMSGKPNQPQHF. CDR3 in DNA: TGTGCCAGTAGTATGTCCGGGAAACCCAATCAGCCCCAGCATTTT. The chain links TRBV19 to TRBJ1-5; D is unresolved. The CDR3 spans 15 residues. V was pared by 3 bases and J by 3 bases, with 12 bases between. Germline values: CDR1 LNHDA, CDR2 SQIVND (reference sequence).

This chain connects TRBV28 to TRBJ1-3; D call uncertain. Germline V CDR1 and CDR2: MDHEN, SYDVKM. Trimming removed 1 base at V and 4 bases at J, with 5 bases between. This CDR3 is built from 13 residues. CDR3 residues: CASSLFRGNTIYF. The CDR3, as DNA: TGTGCCAGCAGTTTATTCAGGGGAAACACCATATATTTT.

The chain recombines TRBV5-5 with TRBJ1-1; 8 bases are a match to TRBD1. CDR1 is SGHKS, CDR2 YYEKEE, per germline (reference sequence). Trimming removed 4 bases from V and 5 bases from J; junction bases left unmatched: 7. The CDR3 is made up of 14 amino acids. The CDR3 sequence: CASSRTGRDTEAFF. CDR3 in DNA: TGTGCCAGCAGCCGGACAGGGAGGGATACTGAAGCTTTCTTT.

The chain employs TRBV12-5 and TRBJ1-6; 7 bases line up with TRBD1. Per the germline V gene, CDR1 is LGHNT and CDR2 is FRNRAP. The trim removed 4 bases at V and 7 bases at J, leaving 4 bases unmatched. The CDR3 loop spans 14 amino acids. The CDR3 sequence: CASGSDRRNSPLHF. The CDR3 DNA reads TGTGCTAGTGGTTCGGACAGGCGGAATTCACCCCTCCACTTT.

The chain has TRBV3-1 (or the pseudogene TRBV3-2) and TRBJ1-1; D uncertain. From germline, CDR1 is LGHDT and CDR2 YNNKEL (reference sequence). V gave up 0 bases and J gave up 8 bases, with 10 bases separating them. The CDR3 runs to 13 residues. The CDR3, as DNA: TGTGCCAGCAGCCAAGAGGTGCGGGCAGAAGCTTTCTTT. It codes for CASSQEVRAEAFF.

The V and J genes are TRBV29-1 and TRBJ2-3; 8 nucleotides align to TRBD2. V shed 7 bases and J 5 bases; nucleotides not matched to a gene: 8. Per germline, CDR1 SQVTM and CDR2 ANQGSEA. This CDR3 contains 13 residues. The CDR3 region has the DNA TGCAGCGCCAGCGGGGGCAGGAGAGATACGCAGTATTTT. Amino acid sequence: CSASGGRRDTQYF.

CDR3 protein: CASSLDTQGPSDTGELFF. The DNA for the CDR3 is TGTGCCAGCAGCTTGGATACACAGGGGCCAAGCGACACCGGGGAGCTGTTTTTT. The V call is TRBV7-6, the J call TRBJ2-2, with 7 bases identical to TRBD1. Germline V CDR1 and CDR2: SGHVS, FNYEAQ. This CDR3 is 18 amino acids long. J lost 3 bases, V lost 3 bases, and 13 bases had no gene match.

The genes are TRBV15 and TRBJ2-7, with D possibly being TRBD1 (6 bases). The germline CDR1 and CDR2 sequences are LNHNV and YYDKDF (reference sequence). Trimming pared 0 bases from V and 3 bases from J, leaving 9 bases between. The CDR3 covers 14 residues. The CDR3: CATSRDQGNYEQYF. In DNA form, the CDR3 reads TGTGCCACCAGCAGAGATCAGGGGAACTACGAGCAGTACTTC.

This clone showed up just once. For the CDR3, the DNA is TGCAGCGTTCTCAACTACCCGGGACAGGGGTCCTACGAGCAGTACTTC. Its protein product is CSVLNYPGQGSYEQYF. The chain is built from TRBV29-1 and TRBJ2-7; 10 positions agree with TRBD1. The CDR3 is 16 amino acids. The trim removed 5 bases at V and 1 base at J, leaving 11 bases unmatched. The V gene's germline CDR1 is SQVTM and CDR2 ANQGSEA.

This chain joins TRBV5-1 and TRBJ2-7, with 7 bases aligning to TRBD2. The CDR3 spans 15 residues. V dropped 1 base and J dropped 2; count of bases not matched to a gene: 6. Germline CDR1 SGHRS, CDR2 YFSETQ. CDR3 in DNA: TGCGCCAGCAGCTTGTCAGCGGGGCTCCCCTACGAGCAGTACTTC. Translated: CASSLSAGLPYEQYF.

This clone has a single count. Other DNA variants within this sample encode the same CDR3. This chain joins TRBV6-5 and TRBJ1-6, with TRBD1 as a possible D gene (5 bases). Trimming left V 6 bases short and J 7 bases short, with 10 bases between. CDR1 and CDR2 from the germline V gene are MNHEY and SVGAGI. CDR3 length: 13 residues. CDR3 sequence: CASSYEGNSPLHF. Written as DNA, the CDR3 is TGTGCCAGCAGCTACGAGGGGAATTCACCCCTCCACTTT.

The rearrangement links TRBV24-1 to TRBJ1-3; D remains unclear. Per the germline V gene, CDR1 is KGHDR and CDR2 is SFDVKD. CDR3 length: 14 amino acids. V lost 4 bases and J 2 bases, leaving 8 bases between the germline ends. CDR3 amino acids: CATSDPRTGNTIYF. The DNA for the CDR3 is TGTGCCACCAGTGACCCTAGGACTGGAAACACCATATATTTT.

This clone came up once. The CDR3 region has the DNA TGTGCCAGCAGCGTAGCGTCCCGGGGAGGAGAAAAACTGTTTTTT. Amino acids: CASSVASRGGEKLFF. V gene TRBV9 combines with J gene TRBJ1-4; the D is unclear. V was trimmed by 0 bases and J by 8 bases, leaving 14 bases between them. Germline CDR1 and CDR2: SGDLS and YYNGEE. The CDR3 has 15 residues.

This sequence joins TRBV3-1 (or the pseudogene TRBV3-2) and TRBJ1-5, with a tentative D call TRBD1 (6 bases). Per the germline V gene, CDR1 is LGHDT and CDR2 is YNNKEL (reference sequence). The CDR3 extends over 13 amino acids. The V end lost 4 bases, the J end lost 4 bases, and 8 bases lay between the germline ends. The CDR3 loop is CASSPRGNQPQHF. The CDR3 coding sequence is TGTGCCAGCAGCCCCAGGGGAAATCAGCCCCAGCATTTT.